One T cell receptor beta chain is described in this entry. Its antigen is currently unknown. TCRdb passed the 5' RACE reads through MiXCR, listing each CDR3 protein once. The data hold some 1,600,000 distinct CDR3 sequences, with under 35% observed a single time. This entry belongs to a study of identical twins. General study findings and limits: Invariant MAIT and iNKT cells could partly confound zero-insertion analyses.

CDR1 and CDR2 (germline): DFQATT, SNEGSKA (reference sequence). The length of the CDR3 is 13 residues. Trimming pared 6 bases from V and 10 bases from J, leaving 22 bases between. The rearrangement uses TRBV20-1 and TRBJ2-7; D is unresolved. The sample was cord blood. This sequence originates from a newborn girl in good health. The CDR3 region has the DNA TGCAGTGCCAACAGTCACTTCGGCAGTCCCCAGTACTTC. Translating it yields CSANSHFGSPQYF.